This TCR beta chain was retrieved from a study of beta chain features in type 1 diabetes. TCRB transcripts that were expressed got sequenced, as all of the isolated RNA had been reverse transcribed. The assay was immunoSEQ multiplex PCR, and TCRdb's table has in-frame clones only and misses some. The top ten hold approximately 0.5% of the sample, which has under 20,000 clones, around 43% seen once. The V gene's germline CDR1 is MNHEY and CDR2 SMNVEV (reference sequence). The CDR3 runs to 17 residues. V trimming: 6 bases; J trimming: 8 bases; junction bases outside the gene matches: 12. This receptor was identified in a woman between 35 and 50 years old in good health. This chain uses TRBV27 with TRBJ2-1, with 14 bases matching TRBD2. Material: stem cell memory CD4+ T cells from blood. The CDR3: CASRLEGLAGVKDEQFF. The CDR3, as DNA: TGTGCCAGCAGGTTAGAGGGACTAGCGGGGGTTAAGGATGAGCAGTTCTTC.